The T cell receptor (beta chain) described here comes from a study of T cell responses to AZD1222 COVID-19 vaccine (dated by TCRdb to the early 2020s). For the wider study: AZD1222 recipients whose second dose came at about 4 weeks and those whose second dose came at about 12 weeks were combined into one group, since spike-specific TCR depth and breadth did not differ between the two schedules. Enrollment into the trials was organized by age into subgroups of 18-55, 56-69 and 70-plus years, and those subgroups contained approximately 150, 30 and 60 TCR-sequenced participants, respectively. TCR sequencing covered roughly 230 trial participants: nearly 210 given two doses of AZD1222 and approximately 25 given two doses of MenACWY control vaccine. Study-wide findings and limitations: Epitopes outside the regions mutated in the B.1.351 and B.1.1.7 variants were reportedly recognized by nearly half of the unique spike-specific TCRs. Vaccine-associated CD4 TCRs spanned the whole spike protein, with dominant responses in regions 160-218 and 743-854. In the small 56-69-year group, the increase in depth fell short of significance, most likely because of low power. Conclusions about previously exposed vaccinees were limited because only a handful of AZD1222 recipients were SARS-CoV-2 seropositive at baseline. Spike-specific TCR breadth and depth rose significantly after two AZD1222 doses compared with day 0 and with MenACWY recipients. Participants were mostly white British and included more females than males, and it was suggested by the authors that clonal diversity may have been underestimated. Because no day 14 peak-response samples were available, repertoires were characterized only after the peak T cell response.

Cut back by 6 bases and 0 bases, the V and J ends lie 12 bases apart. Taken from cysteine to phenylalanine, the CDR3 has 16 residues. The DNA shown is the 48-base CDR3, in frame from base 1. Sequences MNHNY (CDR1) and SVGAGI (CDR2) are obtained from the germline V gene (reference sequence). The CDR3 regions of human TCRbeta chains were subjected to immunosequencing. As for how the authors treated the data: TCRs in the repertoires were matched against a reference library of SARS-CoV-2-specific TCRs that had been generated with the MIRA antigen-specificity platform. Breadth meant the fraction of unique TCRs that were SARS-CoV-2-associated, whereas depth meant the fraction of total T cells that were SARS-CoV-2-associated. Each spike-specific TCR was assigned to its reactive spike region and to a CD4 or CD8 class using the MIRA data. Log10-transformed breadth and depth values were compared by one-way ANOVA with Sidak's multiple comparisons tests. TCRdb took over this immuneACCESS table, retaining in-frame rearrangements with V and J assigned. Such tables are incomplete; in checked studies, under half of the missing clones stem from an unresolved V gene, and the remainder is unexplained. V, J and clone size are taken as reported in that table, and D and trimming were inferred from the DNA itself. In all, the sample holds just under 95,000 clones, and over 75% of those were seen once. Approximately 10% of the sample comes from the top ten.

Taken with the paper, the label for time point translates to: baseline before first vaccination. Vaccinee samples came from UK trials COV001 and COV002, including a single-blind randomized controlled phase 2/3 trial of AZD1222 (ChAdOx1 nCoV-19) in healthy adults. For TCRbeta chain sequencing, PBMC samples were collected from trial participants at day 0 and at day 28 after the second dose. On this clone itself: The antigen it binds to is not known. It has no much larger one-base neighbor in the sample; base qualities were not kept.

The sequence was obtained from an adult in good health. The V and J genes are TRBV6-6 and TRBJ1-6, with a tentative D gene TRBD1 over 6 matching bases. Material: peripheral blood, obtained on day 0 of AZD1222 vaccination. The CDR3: CASRPQGSSYNSPLHF. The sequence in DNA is TGTGCCAGCAGGCCTCAGGGGAGCTCCTATAATTCACCCCTCCACTTT.